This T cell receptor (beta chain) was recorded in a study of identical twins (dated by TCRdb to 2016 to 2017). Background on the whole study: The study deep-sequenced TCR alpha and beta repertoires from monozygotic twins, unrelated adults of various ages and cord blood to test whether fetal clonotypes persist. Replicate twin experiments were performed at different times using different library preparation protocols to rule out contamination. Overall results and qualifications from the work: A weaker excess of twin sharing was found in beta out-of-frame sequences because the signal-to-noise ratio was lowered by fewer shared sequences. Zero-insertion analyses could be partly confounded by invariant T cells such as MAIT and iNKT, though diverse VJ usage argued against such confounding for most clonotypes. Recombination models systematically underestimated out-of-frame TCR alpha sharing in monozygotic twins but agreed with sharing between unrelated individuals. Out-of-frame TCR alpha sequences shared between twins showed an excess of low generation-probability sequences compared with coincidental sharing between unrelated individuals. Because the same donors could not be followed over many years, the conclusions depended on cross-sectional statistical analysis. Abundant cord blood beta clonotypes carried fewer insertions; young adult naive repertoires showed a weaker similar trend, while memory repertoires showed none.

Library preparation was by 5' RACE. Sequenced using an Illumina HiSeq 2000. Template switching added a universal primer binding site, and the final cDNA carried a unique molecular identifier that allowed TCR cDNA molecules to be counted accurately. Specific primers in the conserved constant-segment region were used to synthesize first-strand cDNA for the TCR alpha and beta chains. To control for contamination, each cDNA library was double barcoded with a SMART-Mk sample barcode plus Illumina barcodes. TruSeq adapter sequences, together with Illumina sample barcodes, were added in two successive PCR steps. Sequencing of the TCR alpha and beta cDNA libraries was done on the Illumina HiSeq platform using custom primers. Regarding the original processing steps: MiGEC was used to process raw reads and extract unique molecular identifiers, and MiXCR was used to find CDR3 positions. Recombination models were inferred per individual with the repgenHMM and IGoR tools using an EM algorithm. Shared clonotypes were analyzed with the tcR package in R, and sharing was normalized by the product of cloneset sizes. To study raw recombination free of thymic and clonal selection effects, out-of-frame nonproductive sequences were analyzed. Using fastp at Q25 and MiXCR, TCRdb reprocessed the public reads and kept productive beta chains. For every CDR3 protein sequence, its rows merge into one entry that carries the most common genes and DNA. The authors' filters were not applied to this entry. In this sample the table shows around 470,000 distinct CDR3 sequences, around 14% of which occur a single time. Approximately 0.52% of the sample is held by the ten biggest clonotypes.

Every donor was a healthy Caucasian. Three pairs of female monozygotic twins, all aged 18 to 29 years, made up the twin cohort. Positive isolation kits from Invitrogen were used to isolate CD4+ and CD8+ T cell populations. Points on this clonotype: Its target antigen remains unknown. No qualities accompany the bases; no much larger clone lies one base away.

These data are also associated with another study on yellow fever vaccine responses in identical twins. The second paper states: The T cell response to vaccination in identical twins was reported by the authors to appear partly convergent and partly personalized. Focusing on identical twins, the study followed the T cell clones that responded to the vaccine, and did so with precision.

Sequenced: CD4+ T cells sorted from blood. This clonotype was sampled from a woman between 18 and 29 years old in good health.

The CDR3 loop reads CSAQGAPRETQYF. The DNA reads as follows: TGCAGCGCCCAGGGGGCCCCTCGGGAGACCCAGTACTTC. Here the chain combines TRBV29-1 and TRBJ2-5; TRBD1 agrees with 8 junctional bases. The germline V gene yields SQVTM for CDR1 and ANQGSEA for CDR2. Germline trimming: 7 bases from V, 5 bases from J; junction bases outside gene matches: 9. The CDR3 covers 13 residues, taking in both the cysteine and the phenylalanine. Here the CDR3 DNA is all that survives: 39 bases in frame from base 1.